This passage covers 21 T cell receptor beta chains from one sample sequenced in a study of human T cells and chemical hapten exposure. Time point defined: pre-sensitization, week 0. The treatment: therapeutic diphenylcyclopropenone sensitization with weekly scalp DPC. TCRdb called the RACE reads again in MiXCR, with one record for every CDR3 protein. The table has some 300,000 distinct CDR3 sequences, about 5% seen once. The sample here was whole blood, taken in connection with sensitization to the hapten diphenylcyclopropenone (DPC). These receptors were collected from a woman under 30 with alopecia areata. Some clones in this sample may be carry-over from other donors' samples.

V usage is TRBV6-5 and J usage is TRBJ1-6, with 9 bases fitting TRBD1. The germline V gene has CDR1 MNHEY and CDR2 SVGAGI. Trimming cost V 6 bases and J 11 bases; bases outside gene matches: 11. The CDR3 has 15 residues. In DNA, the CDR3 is TGTGCCAGCAGCTTCCTTCGGGACAGGGATCCACCCCTCCACTTT. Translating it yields CASSFLRDRDPPLHF.

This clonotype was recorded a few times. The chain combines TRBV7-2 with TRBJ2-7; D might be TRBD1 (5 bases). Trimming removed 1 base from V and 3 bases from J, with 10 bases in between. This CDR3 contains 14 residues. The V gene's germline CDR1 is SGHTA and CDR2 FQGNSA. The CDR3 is CASSLVRASYEQYF. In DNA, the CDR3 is TGTGCCAGCAGCTTAGTCAGGGCAAGCTACGAGCAGTACTTC.

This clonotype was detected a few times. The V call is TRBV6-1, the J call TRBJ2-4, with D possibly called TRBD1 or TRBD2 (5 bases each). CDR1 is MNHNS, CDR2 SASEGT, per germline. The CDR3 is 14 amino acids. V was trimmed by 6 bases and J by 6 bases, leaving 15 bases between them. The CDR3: CASSEFGTLNIQYF. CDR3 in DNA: TGTGCCAGCAGCGAATTTGGGACCCTAAACATTCAGTACTTC.

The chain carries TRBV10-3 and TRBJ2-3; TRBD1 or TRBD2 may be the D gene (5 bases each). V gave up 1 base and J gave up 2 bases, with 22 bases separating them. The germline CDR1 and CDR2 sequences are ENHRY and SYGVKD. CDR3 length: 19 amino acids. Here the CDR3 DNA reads TGTGCCATCAGTGAGTTTGTTGGACCGGGACCAGGGCCCACAGATACGCAGTATTTT. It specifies CAISEFVGPGPGPTDTQYF.

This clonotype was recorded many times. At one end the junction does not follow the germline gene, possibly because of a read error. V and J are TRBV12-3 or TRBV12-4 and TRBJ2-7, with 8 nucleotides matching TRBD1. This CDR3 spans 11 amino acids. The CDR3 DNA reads TGTGCCAGCAGTGAGACAGGGGAAATAAACTTC. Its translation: CASSETGEINF.

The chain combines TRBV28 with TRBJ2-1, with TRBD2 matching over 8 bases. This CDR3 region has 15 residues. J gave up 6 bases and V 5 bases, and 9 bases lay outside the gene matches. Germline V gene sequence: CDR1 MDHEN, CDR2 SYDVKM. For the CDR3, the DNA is TGTGCCAGCAGTCCGAACCCGGGACTAGGCAATGAGCAGTTCTTC. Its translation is CASSPNPGLGNEQFF. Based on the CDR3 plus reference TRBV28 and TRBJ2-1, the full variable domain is DVKVTQSSRYLVKRTGEKVFLECVQDMDHENMFWYRQDPGLGLRLIYFSYDVKMKEKGDIPEGYSVSREKKERFSLILESASTNQTSMYLCASSPNPGLGNEQFFGPGTRLTVL.

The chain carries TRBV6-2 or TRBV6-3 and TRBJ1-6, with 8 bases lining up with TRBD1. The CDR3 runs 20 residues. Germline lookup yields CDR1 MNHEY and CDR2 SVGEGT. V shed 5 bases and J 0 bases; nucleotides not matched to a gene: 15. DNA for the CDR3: TGTGCCAGCAGTGTGGACAGGGCTAGCGGTGACAGCTCCTATAATTCACCCCTCCACTTT. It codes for CASSVDRASGDSSYNSPLHF.

DNA for the CDR3: TGTGCCAGCAGTTACCTCCACCCGTTCGGGGGATCGGAAGGCTACACCTTC. Translated, it gives CASSYLHPFGGSEGYTF. The chain uses TRBV6-5 and TRBJ1-2; D possibly corresponds to TRBD1 (5 bases). The germline V and J ends were trimmed by 2 bases and 8 bases, with 24 bases remaining between them. The germline gives CDR1 MNHEY, CDR2 SVGAGI. The CDR3 length is 17 residues.

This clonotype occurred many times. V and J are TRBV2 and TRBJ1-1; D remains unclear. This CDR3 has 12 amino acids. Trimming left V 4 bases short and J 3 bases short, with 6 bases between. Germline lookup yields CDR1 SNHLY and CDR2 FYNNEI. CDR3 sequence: CASSVAHTEAFF. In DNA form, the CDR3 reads TGTGCCAGCAGTGTAGCGCACACTGAAGCTTTCTTT. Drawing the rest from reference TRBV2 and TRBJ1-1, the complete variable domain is EPEVTQTPSHQVTQMGQEVILRCVPISNHLYFYWYRQILGQKVEFLVSFYNNEISEKSEIFDDQFSVERPDGSNFTLKIRSTKLEDSAMYFCASSVAHTEAFFGQGTRLTVV.

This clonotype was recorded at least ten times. CDR3 in DNA: TGTGCCAGCTCATCCGGACCTATGAACACTGAAGCTTTCTTT. Amino acid sequence: CASSSGPMNTEAFF. The chain has TRBV18 and TRBJ1-1; the D is unclear. The CDR3 sequence is 14 residues long. Between the trimmed V and J ends, which lost 5 bases and 0 bases, there was a span of 10 bases. Germline V gene sequence: CDR1 KGHSH, CDR2 LQKENI.

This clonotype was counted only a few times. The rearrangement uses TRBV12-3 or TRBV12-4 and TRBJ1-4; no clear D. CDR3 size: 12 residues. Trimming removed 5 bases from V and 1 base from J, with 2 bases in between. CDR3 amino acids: CASSVTNEKLFF. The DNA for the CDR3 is TGTGCCAGCAGTGTAACTAATGAAAAACTGTTTTTT.

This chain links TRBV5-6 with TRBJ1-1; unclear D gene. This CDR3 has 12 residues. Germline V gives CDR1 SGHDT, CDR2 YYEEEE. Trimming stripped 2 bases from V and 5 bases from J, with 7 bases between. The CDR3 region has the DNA TGTGCCAGCAGCTTCCGGCGGACTGAAGCTTTCTTT. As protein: CASSFRRTEAFF.

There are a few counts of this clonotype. The CDR3 is CATIDRDRGEQYF. The DNA of the CDR3 is TGTGCCACCATTGACAGGGACCGCGGCGAGCAGTACTTC. The chain uses TRBV28 and TRBJ2-7, with 7 bases matching TRBD1. The length of the CDR3 is 13 residues. In germline, CDR1 is MDHEN, CDR2 SYDVKM. The ends lost 10 bases at V and 6 bases at J; junction bases unmatched: 12.

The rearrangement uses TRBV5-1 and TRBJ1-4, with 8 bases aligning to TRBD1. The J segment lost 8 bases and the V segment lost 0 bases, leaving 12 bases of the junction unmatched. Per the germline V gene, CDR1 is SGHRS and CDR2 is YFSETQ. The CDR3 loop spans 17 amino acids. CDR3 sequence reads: CASSLGQGAPLWEKLFF. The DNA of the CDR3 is TGCGCCAGCAGCTTGGGGCAGGGGGCGCCCTTATGGGAAAAACTGTTTTTT.

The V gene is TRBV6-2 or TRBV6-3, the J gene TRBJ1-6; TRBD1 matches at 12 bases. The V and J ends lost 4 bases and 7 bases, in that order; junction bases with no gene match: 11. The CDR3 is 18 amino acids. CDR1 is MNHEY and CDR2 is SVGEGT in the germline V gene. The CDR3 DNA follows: TGTGCCAGCAGTTTGGAGTGGGGACAGGGGGCTCGGAATTCACCCCTCCACTTT. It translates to CASSLEWGQGARNSPLHF.

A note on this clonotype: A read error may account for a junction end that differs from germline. The CDR3 region has the DNA TGTACCAGCAGTAACTCCGTCGGAAACACTGAAGCTTTCTTT. Encoded protein: CTSSNSVGNTEAFF. V usage is TRBV12-3 or TRBV12-4 and J usage is TRBJ1-1; D unclear. The CDR3 extends over 14 amino acids.

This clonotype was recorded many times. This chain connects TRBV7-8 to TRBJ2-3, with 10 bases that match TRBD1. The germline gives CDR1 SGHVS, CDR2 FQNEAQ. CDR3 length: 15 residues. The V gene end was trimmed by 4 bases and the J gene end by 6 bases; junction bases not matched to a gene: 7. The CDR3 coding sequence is TGTGCCAGCAGCTCCCGACAGGGGGCGCACGATACGCAGTATTTT. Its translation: CASSSRQGAHDTQYF.

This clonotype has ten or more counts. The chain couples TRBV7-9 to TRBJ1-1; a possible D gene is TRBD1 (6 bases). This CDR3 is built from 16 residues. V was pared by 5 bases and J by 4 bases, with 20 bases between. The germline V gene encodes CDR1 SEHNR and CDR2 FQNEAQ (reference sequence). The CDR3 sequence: CASSPPGADRGTEAFF. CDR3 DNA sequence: TGTGCCAGCAGCCCTCCGGGGGCCGATCGTGGCACTGAAGCTTTCTTT. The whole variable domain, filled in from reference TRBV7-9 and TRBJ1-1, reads DTGVSQNPRHKITKRGQNVTFRCDPISEHNRLYWYRQTLGQGPEFLTYFQNEAQLEKSRLLSDRFSAERPKGSFSTLEIQRTEQGDSAMYLCASSPPGADRGTEAFFGQGTRLTVV.

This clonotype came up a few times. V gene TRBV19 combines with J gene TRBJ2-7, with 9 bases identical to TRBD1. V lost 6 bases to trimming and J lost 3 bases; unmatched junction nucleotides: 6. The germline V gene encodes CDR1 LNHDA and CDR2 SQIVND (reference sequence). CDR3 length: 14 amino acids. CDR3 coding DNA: TGTGCCAGTAGCCATTCGGACAGGGGCTACGAGCAGTACTTC. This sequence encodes CASSHSDRGYEQYF.

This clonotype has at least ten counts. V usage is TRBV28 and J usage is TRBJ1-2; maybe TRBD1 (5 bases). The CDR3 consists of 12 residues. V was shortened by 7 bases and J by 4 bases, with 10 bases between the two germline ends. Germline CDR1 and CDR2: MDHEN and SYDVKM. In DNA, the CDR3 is TGTGCCAGCATATCAGGGACCTATGGCTACACCTTC. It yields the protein CASISGTYGYTF.

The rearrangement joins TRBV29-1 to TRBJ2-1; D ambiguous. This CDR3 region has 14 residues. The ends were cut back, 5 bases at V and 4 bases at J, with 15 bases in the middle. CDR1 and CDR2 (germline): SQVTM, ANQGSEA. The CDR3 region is CSVFAYSRYNEQFF. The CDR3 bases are TGCAGCGTTTTTGCTTACTCCCGGTACAATGAGCAGTTCTTC.